Listed here is a single T cell receptor beta chain. The sample originates from a study of blood T cell repertoires in COVID-19. On the study more broadly: Sources were T cells, B-cell-depleted T cells, or PBMCs; the material itself was cDNA or gDNA.

This CDR3 has 13 amino acids. V gave up 5 bases and J gave up 6 bases; unmatched junction bases: 5. Germline V CDR1 and CDR2: ENHRY, SYGVKD. Participant age was roughly 18 to 89 years, and participants resided in about two dozen US areas. Cohort allocation depended upon clinical history that participants reported. Recovery among Cohort 3 donors was established by two negative PCRs, clearance, or symptom resolution. Repertoires were generated with immunoSEQ multiplex PCR, while TCRdb's copy carries only in-frame clones and drops some. The table has more than 250,000 clones, 70% to 90% seen once. The receptor was derived from a woman aged 18-29 years who had recovered from COVID-19. Material: PBMCs or T cells enriched from blood (not recorded which). The V call is TRBV10-3, the J call TRBJ1-2, with 8 bases fitting TRBD1. Written as DNA, the CDR3 is TGTGCCATCAGTCCCGACAGGGGCCATGGCTACACCTTC. Residues: CAISPDRGHGYTF.